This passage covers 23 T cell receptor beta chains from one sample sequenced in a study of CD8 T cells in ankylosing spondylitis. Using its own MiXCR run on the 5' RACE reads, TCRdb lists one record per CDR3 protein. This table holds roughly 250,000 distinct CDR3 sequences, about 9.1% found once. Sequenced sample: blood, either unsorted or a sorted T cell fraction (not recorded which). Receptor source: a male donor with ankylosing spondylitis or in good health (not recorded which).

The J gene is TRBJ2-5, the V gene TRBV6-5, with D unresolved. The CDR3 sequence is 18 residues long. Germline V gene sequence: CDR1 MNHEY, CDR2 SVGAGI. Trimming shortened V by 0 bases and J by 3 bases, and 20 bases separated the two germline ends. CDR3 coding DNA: TGTGCCAGCAGTTACTCGAATAAGCTGGGCCACCAAAAAGAGACCCAGTACTTC. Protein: CASSYSNKLGHQKETQYF.

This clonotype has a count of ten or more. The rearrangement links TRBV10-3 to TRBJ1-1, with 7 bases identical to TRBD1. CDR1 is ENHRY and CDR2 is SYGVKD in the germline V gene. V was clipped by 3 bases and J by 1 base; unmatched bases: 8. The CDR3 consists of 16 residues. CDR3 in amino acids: CAISEYAGGANTEAFF. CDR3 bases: TGTGCCATCAGTGAATACGCAGGGGGGGCGAACACTGAAGCTTTCTTT.

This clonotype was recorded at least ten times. The CDR3 is CSAGGTEAFF. The CDR3 coding sequence is TGCAGTGCCGGGGGCACTGAAGCTTTCTTT. J is TRBJ1-1 and V is TRBV20-1, with a weak D call TRBD1 (5 bases). Trimming shortened V by 6 bases and J by 4 bases, and 6 bases separated the two germline ends. The germline gives CDR1 DFQATT, CDR2 SNEGSKA (reference sequence). This CDR3 spans 10 amino acids.

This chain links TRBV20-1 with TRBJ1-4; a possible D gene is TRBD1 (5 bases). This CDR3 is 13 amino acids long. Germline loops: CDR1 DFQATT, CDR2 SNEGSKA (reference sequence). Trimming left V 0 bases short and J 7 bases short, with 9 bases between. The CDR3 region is CSAREQGTEKLFF. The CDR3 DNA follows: TGCAGTGCTAGAGAGCAGGGTACTGAAAAACTGTTTTTT.

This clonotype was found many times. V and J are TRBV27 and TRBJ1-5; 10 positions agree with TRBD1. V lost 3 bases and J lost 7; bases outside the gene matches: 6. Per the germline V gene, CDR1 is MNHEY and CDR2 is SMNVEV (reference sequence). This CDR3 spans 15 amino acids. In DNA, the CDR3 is TGTGCCAGCAGTTTTATGGGACAGGGGACGCAGCCCCAGCATTTT. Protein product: CASSFMGQGTQPQHF.

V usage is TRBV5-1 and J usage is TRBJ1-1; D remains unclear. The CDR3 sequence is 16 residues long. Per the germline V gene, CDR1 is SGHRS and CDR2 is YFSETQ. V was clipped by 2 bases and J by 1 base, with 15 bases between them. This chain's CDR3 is CASSFNSGLRNTEAFF. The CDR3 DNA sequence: TGCGCCAGCAGCTTTAATTCGGGGTTGAGGAACACTGAAGCTTTCTTT.

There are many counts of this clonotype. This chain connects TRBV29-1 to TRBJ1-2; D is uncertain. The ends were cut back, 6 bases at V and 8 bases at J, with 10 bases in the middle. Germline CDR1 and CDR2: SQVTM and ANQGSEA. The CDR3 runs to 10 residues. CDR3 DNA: TGCAGCGTCATAGCTGGGGGCTACACCTTC. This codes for CSVIAGGYTF.

The DNA of the CDR3 is TGTGCCTGGAGTCCCGGCCAGGGGGCAAGCGAGCAGTACTTC. It specifies CAWSPGQGASEQYF. The chain has TRBV30 and TRBJ2-7, with 8 bases fitting TRBD1. V gave up 2 bases and J gave up 6 bases; unmatched junction bases: 9. The CDR3 length is 14 residues. Germline CDR1 reads GTSNPN; CDR2 reads SVGIG (reference sequence).

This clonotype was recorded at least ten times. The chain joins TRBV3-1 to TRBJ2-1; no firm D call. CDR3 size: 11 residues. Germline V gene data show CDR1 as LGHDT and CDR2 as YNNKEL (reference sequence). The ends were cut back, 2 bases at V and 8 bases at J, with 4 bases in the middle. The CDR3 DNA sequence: TGTGCCAGCAGCCAAATGCATGAGCAGTTCTTC. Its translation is CASSQMHEQFF.

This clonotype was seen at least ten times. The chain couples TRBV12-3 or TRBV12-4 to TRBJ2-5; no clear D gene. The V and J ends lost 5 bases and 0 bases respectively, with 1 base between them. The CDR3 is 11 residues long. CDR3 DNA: TGTGCCAGCAGTAACCAAGAGACCCAGTACTTC. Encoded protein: CASSNQETQYF.

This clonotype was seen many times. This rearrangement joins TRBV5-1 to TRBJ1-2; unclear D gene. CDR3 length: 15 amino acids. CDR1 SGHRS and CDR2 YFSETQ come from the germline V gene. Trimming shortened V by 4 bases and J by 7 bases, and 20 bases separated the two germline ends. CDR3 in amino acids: CASSPPPGHPGGYTF. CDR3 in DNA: TGCGCCAGCAGCCCTCCCCCGGGCCATCCGGGTGGCTACACCTTC.

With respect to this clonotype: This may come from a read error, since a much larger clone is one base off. CDR3 nucleotide sequence: TGTGCCAGCAGCTTCTCGGGAGACGGGAGCTCCTACGAGCAGTACTTC. It encodes CASSFSGDGSSYEQYF. V and J are TRBV7-2 and TRBJ2-7; tentative D call: TRBD2 (6 bases). The CDR3 runs 16 residues. CDR1 and CDR2 from the germline V gene are SGHTA and FQGNSA. V was pared by 3 bases and J by 0 bases, with 15 bases between.

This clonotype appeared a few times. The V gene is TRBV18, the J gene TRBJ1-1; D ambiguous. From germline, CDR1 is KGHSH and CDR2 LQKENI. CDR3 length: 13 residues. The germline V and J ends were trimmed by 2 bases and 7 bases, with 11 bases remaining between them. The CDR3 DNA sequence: TGTGCCAGCTCACCAGCGGGCGACGGTGAAGCTTTCTTT. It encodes CASSPAGDGEAFF.

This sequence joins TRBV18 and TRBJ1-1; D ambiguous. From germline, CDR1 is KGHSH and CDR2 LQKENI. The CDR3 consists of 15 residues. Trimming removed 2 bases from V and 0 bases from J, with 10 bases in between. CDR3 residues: CASSPARAMNTEAFF. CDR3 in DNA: TGTGCCAGCTCACCAGCTCGGGCTATGAACACTGAAGCTTTCTTT.

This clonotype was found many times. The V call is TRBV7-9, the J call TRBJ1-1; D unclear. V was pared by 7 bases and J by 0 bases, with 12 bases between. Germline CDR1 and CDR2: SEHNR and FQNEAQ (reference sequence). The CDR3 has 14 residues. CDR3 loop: CASTADGLNTEAFF. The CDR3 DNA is TGTGCCAGCACCGCGGACGGGCTGAACACTGAAGCTTTCTTT.

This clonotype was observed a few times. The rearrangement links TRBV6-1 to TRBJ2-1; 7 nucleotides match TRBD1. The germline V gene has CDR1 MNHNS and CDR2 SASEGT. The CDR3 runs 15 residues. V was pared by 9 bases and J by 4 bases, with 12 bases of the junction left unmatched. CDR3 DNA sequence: TGTGCCAGTACTTCCGGGACAGCTCTTTACAATGAGCAGTTCTTC. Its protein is CASTSGTALYNEQFF.

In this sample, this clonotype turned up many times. CDR3 sequence (DNA): TGTGCCTGGGGACTGGGGGGACAGGGGTCTGAAGCTTTCTTT. Translated, it gives CAWGLGGQGSEAFF. This rearrangement joins TRBV30 to TRBJ1-1; TRBD1 agrees at 10 bases. Germline V gene lookup returns CDR1 GTSNPN and CDR2 SVGIG (reference sequence). V gave up 5 bases and J gave up 6 bases; unmatched junction bases: 9. This CDR3 is built from 14 residues.

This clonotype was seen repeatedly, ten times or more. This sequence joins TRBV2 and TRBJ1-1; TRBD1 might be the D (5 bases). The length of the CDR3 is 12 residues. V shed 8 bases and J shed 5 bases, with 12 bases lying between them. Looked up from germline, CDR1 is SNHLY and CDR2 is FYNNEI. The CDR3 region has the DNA TGTGCCAGCGGGACCGGGTTGACTGAAGCTTTCTTT. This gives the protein CASGTGLTEAFF.

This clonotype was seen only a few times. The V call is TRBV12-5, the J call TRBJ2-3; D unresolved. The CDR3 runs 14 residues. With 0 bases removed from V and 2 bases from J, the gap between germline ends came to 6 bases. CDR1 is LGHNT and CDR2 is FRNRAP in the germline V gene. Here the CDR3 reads CASGLVEPTDTQYF. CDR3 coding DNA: TGTGCTAGTGGTTTGGTAGAACCCACAGATACGCAGTATTTT. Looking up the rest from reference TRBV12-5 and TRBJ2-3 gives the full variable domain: DARVTQTPRHKVTEMGQEVTMRCQPILGHNTVFWYRQTMMQGLELLAYFRNRAPLDDSGMPKDRFSAEMPDATLATLKIQPSEPRDSAVYFCASGLVEPTDTQYFGPGTRLTVL.

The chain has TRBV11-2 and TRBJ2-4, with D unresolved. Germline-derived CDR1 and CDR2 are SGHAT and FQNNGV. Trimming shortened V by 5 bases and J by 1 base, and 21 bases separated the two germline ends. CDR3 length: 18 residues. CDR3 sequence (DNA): TGTGCCAGCAGCCCTCCCTCACTCCTGGGTCTCGCCAAAAACATTCAGTACTTC. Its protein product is CASSPPSLLGLAKNIQYF.

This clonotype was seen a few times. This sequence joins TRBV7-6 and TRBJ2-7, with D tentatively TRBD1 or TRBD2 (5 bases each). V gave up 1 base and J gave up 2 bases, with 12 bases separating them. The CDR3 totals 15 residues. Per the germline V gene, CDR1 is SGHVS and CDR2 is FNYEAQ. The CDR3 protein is CASSLGDGNTYEQYF. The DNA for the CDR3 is TGTGCCAGCAGCTTAGGGGACGGGAACACCTACGAGCAGTACTTC.

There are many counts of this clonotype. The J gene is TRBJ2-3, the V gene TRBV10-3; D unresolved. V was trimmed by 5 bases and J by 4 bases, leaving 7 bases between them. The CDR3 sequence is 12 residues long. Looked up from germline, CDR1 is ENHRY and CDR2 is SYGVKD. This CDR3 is CAISLEADTQYF. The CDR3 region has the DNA TGTGCCATCAGTTTAGAGGCAGATACGCAGTATTTT.

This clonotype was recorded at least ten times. The CDR3 sequence: CASSDLTQNTEAFF. The CDR3 nucleotides read TGTGCCAGCAGTGATCTAACCCAGAACACTGAAGCTTTCTTT. The gene calls are TRBV6-1 and TRBJ1-1; D is undetermined. The germline V and J ends were trimmed by 3 bases and 1 base, with 9 bases remaining between them. Germline V gives CDR1 MNHNS, CDR2 SASEGT. The CDR3 length is 14 residues.